The present T cell receptor (beta chain) was sequenced within a study of cytomegalovirus exposure and HLA in healthy donors. Regarding the study as a whole: Analyzed later, most CMV-associated TCR beta chains appeared HLA-restricted. The majority of TCR sequences were rare, yet some public TCRs appeared in many donors.

The PCR ran on 60 Vbeta and 13 Jbeta primers. Assay: immunoSEQ multiplex PCR; the TCRdb copy retains only in-frame clones and omits some. The data contain some 110,000 clones, roughly 70% of them singletons. A note on this clone: Its antigen is currently unknown.

This CDR3 is built from 15 residues. Trimming took off 4 bases at V and 3 bases at J, with 14 bases between the two ends. Germline CDR1 SGDLS, CDR2 YYNGEE. The sequencing sample was made of PBMCs. This sequence joins TRBV9 and TRBJ1-5; no reliable D call. The TCR originated in a woman in her thirties in good health and CMV-seronegative. CDR3 sequence reads: CASSPSPSDNQPQHF. The CDR3 bases are TGTGCCAGCAGCCCCTCCCCGAGTGACAATCAGCCCCAGCATTTT.